This T cell receptor beta chain came from a study of control samples from healthy donors and cancer patients. This CDR3 has 15 residues. The germline V and J ends were trimmed by 3 bases and 3 bases, with 14 bases remaining between them. Germline assignment: CDR1 SGHTA and CDR2 FQGNSA. This table comes from immunoSEQ multiplex PCR, and its TCRdb copy is limited to in-frame clones, with some not included. The sample holds 150,000 or so clones, 90% to 95% seen once. This TCR was sampled from a man in his forties in good health. V usage is TRBV7-2 and J usage is TRBJ2-5, with D tentatively TRBD2 (6 bases). Material: blood. This chain's CDR3 is CASSLKVGGEETQYF. As DNA, the CDR3 is TGTGCCAGCAGCTTGAAAGTGGGGGGTGAAGAGACCCAGTACTTC.